A single TCR beta chain is shown here with its context. The antigen is undetermined. Russia was home to the donors, healthy Caucasian individuals aged roughly 6 to 90. The authors extracted at least 5 micrograms of total RNA per sample. Primed by a sample-barcoded 5' primer and a J-beta primer mix, a second PCR proceeded for about 7 to 11 cycles. TCRdb re-derived calls from the 5' RACE reads in MiXCR, one entry per CDR3 protein. The sample includes hundreds of thousands of distinct CDR3 sequences, around 36% of them seen just once. The data were taken from a study of blood T cells in healthy people across ages. General study points: Long-lived and aged donors differed, with more naive CD4+ cells and higher diversity in the long-lived.

CDR1 and CDR2 from the germline V gene are MNHEY and SVGEGT. CDR3 length: 14 residues. Germline trimming cut 7 bases from V and 5 bases from J; bases unmatched to any gene: 8. This chain connects TRBV6-2 or TRBV6-3 to TRBJ2-5, with 9 bases that match TRBD2. This sequence was found in a man aged 18 to 35 in good health. Sequences were obtained from blood. The CDR3 sequence is CASTPGTSRETQYF. The DNA for the CDR3 is TGTGCCAGCACCCCGGGGACTAGCCGTGAGACCCAGTACTTC.